Below, one TCR beta chain is given with its context. TCR beta CDR3 regions were amplified from RNA transcripts. Using the HTBI primer set, a first-round RT-PCR was run on the TCR CDR3. Using its own MiXCR run on the multiplex PCR reads, TCRdb lists one record per CDR3 protein. The sample gives some 360,000 distinct CDR3 sequences, more than 11% of which show up once; around 10% is in the top ten. These data originate in a study of T cells in Graves' hyperthyroidism and ophthalmopathy. CDR1 is SGHTA, CDR2 FQGTGA, per germline. CDR3 size: 14 residues. Between the trimmed V and J ends, which lost 2 bases and 5 bases, there was a span of 12 bases.

The V call is TRBV7-3, the J call TRBJ1-1; TRBD1 is a possible D gene (5 bases). Source material: blood. The clonotype was recovered from a woman aged 55 to 70 with Graves' hyperthyroidism. The CDR3 here is CASSLPGPMTEAFF. The DNA for the CDR3 is TGTGCCAGCAGCTTACCGGGACCAATGACTGAAGCTTTCTTT.